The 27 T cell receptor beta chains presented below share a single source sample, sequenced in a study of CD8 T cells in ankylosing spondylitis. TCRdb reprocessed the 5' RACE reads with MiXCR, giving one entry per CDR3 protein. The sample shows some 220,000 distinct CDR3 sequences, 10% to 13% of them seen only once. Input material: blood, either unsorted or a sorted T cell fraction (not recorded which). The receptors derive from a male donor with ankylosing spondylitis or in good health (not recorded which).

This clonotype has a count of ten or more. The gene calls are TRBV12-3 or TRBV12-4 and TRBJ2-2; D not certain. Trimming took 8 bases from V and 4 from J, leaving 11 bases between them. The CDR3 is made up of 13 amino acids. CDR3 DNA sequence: TGTGCCAGCCAAAAGGCGCCCACCGGGGAGCTGTTTTTT. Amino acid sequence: CASQKAPTGELFF.

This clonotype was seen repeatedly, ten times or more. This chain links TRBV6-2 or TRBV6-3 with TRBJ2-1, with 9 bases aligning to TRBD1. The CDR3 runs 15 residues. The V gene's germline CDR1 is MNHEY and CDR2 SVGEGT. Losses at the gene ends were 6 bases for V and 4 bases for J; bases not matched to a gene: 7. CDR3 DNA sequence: TGTGCCAGCAGACGAGGGACAGGGACGTACAATGAGCAGTTCTTC. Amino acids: CASRRGTGTYNEQFF.

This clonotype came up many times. The CDR3 nucleotides are TGCAGTGTCCTCCTGGGCGAGACCCAGTACTTC. Amino acid sequence: CSVLLGETQYF. The V and J genes are TRBV20-1 and TRBJ2-5, with D hard to call. This CDR3 has 11 amino acids. Germline CDR1 and CDR2: DFQATT and SNEGSKA (reference sequence). V lost 7 bases to trimming and J lost 5 bases, with 11 bases between them.

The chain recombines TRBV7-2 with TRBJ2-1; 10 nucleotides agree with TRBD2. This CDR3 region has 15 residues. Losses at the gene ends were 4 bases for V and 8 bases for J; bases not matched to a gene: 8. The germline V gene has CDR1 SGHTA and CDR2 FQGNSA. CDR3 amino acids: CASSSSGSRVDEQFF. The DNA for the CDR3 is TGTGCCAGCAGCTCTAGCGGGAGTCGGGTCGATGAGCAGTTCTTC.

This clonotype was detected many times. Here the CDR3 reads CASSSWGGQGLGEQFF. In DNA form, the CDR3 reads TGTGCCAGCAGTTCGTGGGGGGGGCAGGGGTTGGGTGAGCAGTTCTTC. This sequence joins TRBV27 and TRBJ2-1; possible D gene TRBD2, 7 bases. Trimming took 4 bases from V and 9 from J, leaving 22 bases between them. This CDR3 comprises 16 residues. Per germline, CDR1 MNHEY and CDR2 SMNVEV (reference sequence).

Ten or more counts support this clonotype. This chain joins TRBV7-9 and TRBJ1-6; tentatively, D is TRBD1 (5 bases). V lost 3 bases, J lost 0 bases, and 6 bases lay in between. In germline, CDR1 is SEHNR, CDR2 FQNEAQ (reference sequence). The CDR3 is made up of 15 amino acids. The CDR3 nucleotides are TGTGCCAGCAGCTTCGGGACCTCCTATAATTCACCCCTCCACTTT. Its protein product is CASSFGTSYNSPLHF.

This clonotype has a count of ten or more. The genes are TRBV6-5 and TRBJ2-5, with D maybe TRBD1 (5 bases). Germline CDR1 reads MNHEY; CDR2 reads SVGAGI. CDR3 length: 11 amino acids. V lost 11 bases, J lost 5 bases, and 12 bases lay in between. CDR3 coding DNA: TGTGCCTCCAGGGTCCTGGAGACCCAGTACTTC. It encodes CASRVLETQYF.

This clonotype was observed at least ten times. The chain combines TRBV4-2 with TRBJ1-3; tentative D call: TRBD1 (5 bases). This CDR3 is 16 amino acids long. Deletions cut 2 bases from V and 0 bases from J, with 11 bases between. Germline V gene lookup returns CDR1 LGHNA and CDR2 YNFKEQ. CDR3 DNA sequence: TGTGCCAGCAGCCAAACCGGCCAGGGCTCTGGAAACACCATATATTTT. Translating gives CASSQTGQGSGNTIYF.

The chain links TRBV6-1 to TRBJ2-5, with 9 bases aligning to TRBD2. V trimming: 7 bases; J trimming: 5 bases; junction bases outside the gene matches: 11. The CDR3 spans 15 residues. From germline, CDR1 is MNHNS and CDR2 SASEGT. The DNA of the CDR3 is TGTGCCAGCACCGAACTCGGGACTAGCTGGGAGACCCAGTACTTC. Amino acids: CASTELGTSWETQYF.

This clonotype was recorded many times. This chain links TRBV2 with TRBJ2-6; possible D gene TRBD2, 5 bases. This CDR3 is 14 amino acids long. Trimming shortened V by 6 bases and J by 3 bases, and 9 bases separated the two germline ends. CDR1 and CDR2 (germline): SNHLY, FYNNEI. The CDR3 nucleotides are TGTGCCAGCAGCCGGGGAGATGGGGCCAACGTCCTGACTTTC. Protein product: CASSRGDGANVLTF.

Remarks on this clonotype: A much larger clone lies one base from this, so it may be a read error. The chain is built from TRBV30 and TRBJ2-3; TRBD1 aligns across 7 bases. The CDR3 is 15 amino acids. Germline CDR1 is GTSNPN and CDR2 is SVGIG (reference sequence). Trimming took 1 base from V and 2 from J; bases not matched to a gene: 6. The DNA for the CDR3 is TGTGCCTGGAGTGGACAGGGTATCGACACAGATACGCAGTATTTT. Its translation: CAWSGQGIDTDTQYF.

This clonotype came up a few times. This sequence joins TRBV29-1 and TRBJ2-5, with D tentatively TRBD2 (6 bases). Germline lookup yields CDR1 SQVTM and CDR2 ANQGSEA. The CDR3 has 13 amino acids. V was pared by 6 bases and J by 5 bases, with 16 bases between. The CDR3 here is CSVSPGSGETQYF. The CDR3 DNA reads TGCAGCGTGTCACCCGGGAGTGGGGAGACCCAGTACTTC.

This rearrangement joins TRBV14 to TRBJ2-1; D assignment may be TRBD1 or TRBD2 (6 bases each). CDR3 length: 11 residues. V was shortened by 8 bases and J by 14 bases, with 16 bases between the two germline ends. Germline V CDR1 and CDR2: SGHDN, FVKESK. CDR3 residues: CASSEGVGKFF. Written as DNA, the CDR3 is TGTGCCAGCTCGGAGGGGGTAGGCAAGTTCTTC. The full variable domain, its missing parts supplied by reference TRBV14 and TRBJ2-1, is EAGVTQFPSHSVIEKGQTVTLRCDPISGHDNLYWYRRVMGKEIKFLLHFVKESKQDESGMPNNRFLAERTGGTYSTLKVQPAELEDSGVYFCASSEGVGKFFGPGTRLTVL.

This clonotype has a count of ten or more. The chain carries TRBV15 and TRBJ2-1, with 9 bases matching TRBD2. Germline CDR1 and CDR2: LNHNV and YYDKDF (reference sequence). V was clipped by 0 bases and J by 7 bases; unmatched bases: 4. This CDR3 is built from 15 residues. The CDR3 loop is CATSRDRREGNEQFF. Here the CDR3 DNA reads TGTGCCACCAGCAGAGATCGGCGGGAGGGAAATGAGCAGTTCTTC.

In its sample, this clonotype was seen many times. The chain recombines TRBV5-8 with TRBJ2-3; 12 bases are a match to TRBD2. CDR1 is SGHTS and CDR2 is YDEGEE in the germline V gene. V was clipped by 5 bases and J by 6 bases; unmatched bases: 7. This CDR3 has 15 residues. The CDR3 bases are TGTGCCAGCAGTCAGGGACTAGCGGGTAGGGATACGCAGTATTTT. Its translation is CASSQGLAGRDTQYF.

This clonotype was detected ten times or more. This chain's CDR3 is CASWVGQMMNTEAFF. The CDR3 DNA reads as TGTGCCAGCTGGGTGGGGCAGATGATGAACACTGAAGCTTTCTTT. The chain uses TRBV2 and TRBJ1-1; a possible D gene is TRBD1 (5 bases). Germline V gene sequence: CDR1 SNHLY, CDR2 FYNNEI. The CDR3 loop spans 15 amino acids. V was pared by 8 bases and J by 0 bases, with 16 bases between.

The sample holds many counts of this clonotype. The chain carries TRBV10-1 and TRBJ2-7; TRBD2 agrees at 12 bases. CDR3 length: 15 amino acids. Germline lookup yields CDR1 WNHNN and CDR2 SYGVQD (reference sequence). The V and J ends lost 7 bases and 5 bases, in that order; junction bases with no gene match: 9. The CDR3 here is CASNSGLAGNNEQYF. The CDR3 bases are TGCGCCAGCAACAGTGGACTAGCGGGAAACAACGAGCAGTACTTC.

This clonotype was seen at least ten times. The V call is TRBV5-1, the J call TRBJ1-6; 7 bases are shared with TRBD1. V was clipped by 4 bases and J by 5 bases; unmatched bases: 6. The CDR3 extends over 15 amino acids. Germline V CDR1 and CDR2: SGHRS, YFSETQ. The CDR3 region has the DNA TGCGCCAGCAGCCCCGCCGGGACAGATAATTCACCCCTCCACTTT. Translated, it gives CASSPAGTDNSPLHF. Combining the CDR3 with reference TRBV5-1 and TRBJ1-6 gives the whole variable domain KAGVTQTPRYLIKTRGQQVTLSCSPISGHRSVSWYQQTPGQGLQFLFEYFSETQRNKGNFPGRFSGRQFSNSRSEMNVSTLELGDSALYLCASSPAGTDNSPLHFGNGTRLTVT.

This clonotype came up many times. The CDR3 bases are TGCGCCAGCAGCTTGGCCTGGGGACAAACGAACAATGAGCAGTTCTTC. Its protein is CASSLAWGQTNNEQFF. The chain carries TRBV5-1 and TRBJ2-1; a possible D gene is TRBD1 (6 bases). This CDR3 comprises 16 residues. V gave up 0 bases and J gave up 5 bases, with 15 bases separating them. Germline CDR1 and CDR2: SGHRS and YFSETQ.

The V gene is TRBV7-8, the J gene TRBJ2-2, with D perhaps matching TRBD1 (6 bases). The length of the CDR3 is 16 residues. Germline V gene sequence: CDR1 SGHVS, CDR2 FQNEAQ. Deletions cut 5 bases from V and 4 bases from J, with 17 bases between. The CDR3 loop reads CASSPRTEGTTGELFF. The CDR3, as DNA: TGTGCCAGCAGCCCGAGGACAGAGGGGACCACCGGGGAGCTGTTTTTT.

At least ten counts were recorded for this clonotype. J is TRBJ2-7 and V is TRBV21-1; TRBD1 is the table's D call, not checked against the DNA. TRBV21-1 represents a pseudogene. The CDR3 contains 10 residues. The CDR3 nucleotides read TGTGCCAGCAGCCCCCGGGGGCAGTACTTC. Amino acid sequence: CASSPRGQYF.

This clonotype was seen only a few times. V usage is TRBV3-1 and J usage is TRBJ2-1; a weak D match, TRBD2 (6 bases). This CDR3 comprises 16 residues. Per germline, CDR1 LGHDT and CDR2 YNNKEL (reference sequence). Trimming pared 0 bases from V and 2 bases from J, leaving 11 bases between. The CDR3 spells CASSQELATPYNEQFF. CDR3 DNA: TGTGCCAGCAGCCAAGAACTAGCAACCCCCTACAATGAGCAGTTCTTC.

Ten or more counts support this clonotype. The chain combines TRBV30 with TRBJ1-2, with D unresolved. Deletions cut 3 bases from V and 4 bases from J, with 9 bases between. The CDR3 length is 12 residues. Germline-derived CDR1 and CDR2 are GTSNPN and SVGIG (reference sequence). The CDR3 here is CAWSADLYGYTF. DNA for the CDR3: TGTGCCTGGAGCGCCGACCTCTATGGCTACACCTTC.

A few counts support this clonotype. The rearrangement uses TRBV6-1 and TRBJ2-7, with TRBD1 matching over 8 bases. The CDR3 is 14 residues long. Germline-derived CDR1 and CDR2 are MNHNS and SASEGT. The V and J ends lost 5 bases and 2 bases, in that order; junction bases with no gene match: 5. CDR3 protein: CASSTGGQAYEQYF. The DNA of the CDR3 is TGTGCCAGCAGTACCGGGGGACAGGCCTACGAGCAGTACTTC.

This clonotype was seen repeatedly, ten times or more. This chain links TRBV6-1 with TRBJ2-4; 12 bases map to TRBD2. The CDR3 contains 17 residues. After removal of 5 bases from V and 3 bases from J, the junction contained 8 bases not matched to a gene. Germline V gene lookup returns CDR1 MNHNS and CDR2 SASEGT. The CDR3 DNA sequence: TGTGCCAGCAGTCAGACTAGCGGGAGCGGCGGCAAAAACATTCAGTACTTC. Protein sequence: CASSQTSGSGGKNIQYF.

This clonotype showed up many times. CDR3: CAISVGPGGGKTGELFF. In DNA, the CDR3 is TGTGCCATCAGTGTAGGCCCGGGAGGAGGGAAGACCGGGGAGCTGTTTTTT. The rearrangement joins TRBV10-3 to TRBJ2-2, with TRBD2 identical over 7 bases. The CDR3 is 17 residues long. The V gene's germline CDR1 is ENHRY and CDR2 SYGVKD. V shed 4 bases and J 5 bases; nucleotides not matched to a gene: 13.

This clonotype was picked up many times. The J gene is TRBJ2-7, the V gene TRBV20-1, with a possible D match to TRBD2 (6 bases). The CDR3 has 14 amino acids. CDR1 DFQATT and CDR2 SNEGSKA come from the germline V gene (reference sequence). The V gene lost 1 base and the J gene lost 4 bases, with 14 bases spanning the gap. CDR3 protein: CSARVGGGVYEQYF. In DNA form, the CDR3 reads TGCAGTGCTAGAGTGGGGGGTGGAGTATACGAGCAGTACTTC.